The next 24 T cell receptor beta chains were all read from a single sample in a study of blood T cell repertoires in COVID-19. TCRdb keeps only in-frame clones here, not all; method: immunoSEQ multiplex PCR. The sample records 150,000 to 200,000 clones, over 70% being singletons. The sample was PBMCs or T cells enriched from blood (not recorded which). All receptors come from a man in his 70s who had been exposed to COVID-19.

The genes are TRBV29-1 and TRBJ2-4; no clear D. The CDR3 is 12 residues long. Germline CDR1 reads SQVTM; CDR2 reads ANQGSEA. CDR3: CAVESGHNIQYF. CDR3 bases: TGCGCGGTAGAGTCCGGCCACAACATTCAGTACTTC. The full variable domain, with the rest looked up from reference TRBV29-1 and TRBJ2-4, is SAVISQKPSRDICQRGTSLTIQCQVDSQVTMMFWYRQQPGQSLTLIATANQGSEATYESGFVIDKFPISRPNLTFSTLTVSNMSPEDSSIYLCAVESGHNIQYFGAGTRLSVL.

This sequence joins TRBV4-1 and TRBJ1-4, with D perhaps matching TRBD1 (5 bases). Trimming cost V 2 bases and J 1 base, with 14 bases left between them. The CDR3 contains 17 residues. Germline CDR1 is MGHRA and CDR2 is YSYEKL. This CDR3 is CASSQPLGGVTNEKLFF. The CDR3 DNA is TGCGCCAGCAGCCAACCCCTGGGGGGGGTAACTAATGAAAAACTGTTTTTT.

The CDR3, as DNA: TGTGCCAGCAGCCGACTAGACAGCGAGCAGTTCTTC. It codes for CASSRLDSEQFF. The chain employs TRBV3-1 (or the pseudogene TRBV3-2) and TRBJ2-1, with D tentatively TRBD2 (6 bases). Trimming took 4 bases from V and 10 from J, leaving 11 bases between them. The CDR3 contains 12 residues. Germline lookup yields CDR1 LGHDT and CDR2 YNNKEL (reference sequence).

The chain links TRBV28 to TRBJ2-3; D is ambiguous. V was pared by 0 bases and J by 3 bases, with 10 bases between. Germline loops: CDR1 MDHEN, CDR2 SYDVKM. The CDR3 is 15 residues long. As DNA, the CDR3 is TGTGCCAGCAGTTTATGGGCCGACACTACAGATACGCAGTATTTT. This encodes CASSLWADTTDTQYF.

The chain joins TRBV10-1 to TRBJ2-2; 7 nucleotides align to TRBD1. This CDR3 spans 15 amino acids. V was pared by 6 bases and J by 1 base, with 5 bases of the junction left unmatched. Germline CDR1 reads WNHNN; CDR2 reads SYGVQD (reference sequence). The CDR3 sequence: CASSDRVRNTGELFF. The CDR3 nucleotides are TGCGCCAGCAGCGACAGGGTGCGGAACACCGGGGAGCTGTTTTTT.

The chain employs TRBV5-4 and TRBJ2-2; TRBD2 agrees at 8 bases. Germline trimming cut 6 bases from V and 6 bases from J; bases unmatched to any gene: 4. Germline V gene sequence: CDR1 SGHNT, CDR2 YYREEE (reference sequence). The CDR3 contains 13 residues. CDR3 region: CASTPGGAGELFF. DNA of the CDR3: TGTGCCAGCACTCCGGGGGGGGCCGGGGAGCTGTTTTTT. The full variable domain, its missing parts supplied by reference TRBV5-4 and TRBJ2-2, is ETGVTQSPTHLIKTRGQQVTLRCSSQSGHNTVSWYQQALGQGPQFIFQYYREEENGRGNFPPRFSGLQFPNYSSELNVNALELDDSALYLCASTPGGAGELFFGEGSRLTVL.

J is TRBJ1-5 and V is TRBV30; D not resolved. V lost 1 base, J lost 9 bases, and 13 bases lay in between. Germline-derived CDR1 and CDR2 are GTSNPN and SVGIG (reference sequence). This CDR3 comprises 13 residues. The CDR3 reads CAWSGVSSGPQHF. In DNA form, the CDR3 reads TGTGCCTGGAGTGGGGTCAGCTCGGGGCCCCAGCATTTT.

This chain connects TRBV7-2 to TRBJ1-1, with D possibly TRBD1 on 5 matching bases. V was clipped by 5 bases and J by 6 bases, with 16 bases between them. Per germline, CDR1 SGHTA and CDR2 FQGNSA. CDR3 length: 14 residues. CDR3 nucleotides: TGTGCCAGCAGCAGACTCGGGACTTCTTCTGAAGCTTTCTTT. This sequence encodes CASSRLGTSSEAFF. Drawing the rest from reference TRBV7-2 and TRBJ1-1, the complete variable domain is GAGVSQSPSNKVTEKGKDVELRCDPISGHTALYWYRQSLGQGLEFLIYFQGNSAPDKSGLPSDRFSAERTGGSVSTLTIQRTQQEDSAVYLCASSRLGTSSEAFFGQGTRLTVV.

The V call is TRBV24-1, the J call TRBJ2-1, with 11 bases matching TRBD2. V lost 4 bases to trimming and J lost 7 bases; unmatched junction nucleotides: 8. The CDR3 has 16 residues. Germline CDR1 KGHDR, CDR2 SFDVKD. The CDR3 coding sequence is TGTGCCACCAGTGAGGGAAATAGCGGGAGGGGAAATGAGCAGTTCTTC. Amino acids: CATSEGNSGRGNEQFF.

The chain joins TRBV19 to TRBJ1-2; TRBD1 matches at 9 bases. The germline CDR1 and CDR2 sequences are LNHDA and SQIVND (reference sequence). V was pared by 5 bases and J by 4 bases, with 14 bases of the junction left unmatched. CDR3 length: 17 residues. The chain's CDR3 is CASSFPAPDRGGYGYTF. The CDR3 DNA sequence: TGTGCCAGTAGTTTCCCTGCCCCGGACAGGGGAGGCTATGGCTACACCTTC. The variable domain in full, completed from reference TRBV19 and TRBJ1-2, reads DGGITQSPKYLFRKEGQNVTLSCEQNLNHDAMYWYRQDPGQGLRLIYYSQIVNDFQKGDIAEGYSVSREKKESFPLTVTSAQKNPTAFYLCASSFPAPDRGGYGYTFGSGTRLTVV.

The V gene is TRBV2, the J gene TRBJ1-2; D call uncertain. Germline V gene lookup returns CDR1 SNHLY and CDR2 FYNNEI. The CDR3 totals 13 residues. Deletions cut 9 bases from V and 5 bases from J, with 16 bases between. CDR3 bases: TGTGCCAGTAGGACTTCGGGGAGGTATGGCTACACCTTC. It is translated as CASRTSGRYGYTF.

The rearrangement uses TRBV18 and TRBJ1-6, with TRBD1 matching 9 bases. CDR3 length equals 15 residues. CDR1 is KGHSH, CDR2 LQKENI, per germline. The J segment lost 8 bases and the V segment lost 6 bases, leaving 8 bases of the junction unmatched. CDR3 DNA: TGTGCCAGCTCCCCGACAGGGGGTAGAGATTCACCCCTCCACTTT. Its translation is CASSPTGGRDSPLHF. Supplemented by reference TRBV18 and TRBJ1-6, the full variable domain reads NAGVMQNPRHLVRRRGQEARLRCSPMKGHSHVYWYRQLPEEGLKFMVYLQKENIIDESGMPKERFSAEFPKEGPSILRIQQVVRGDSAAYFCASSPTGGRDSPLHFGNGTRLTVT.

This clone has a handful of counts. The chain combines TRBV28 with TRBJ1-5; 7 bases are shared with TRBD1. Germline V gene data show CDR1 as MDHEN and CDR2 as SYDVKM. The CDR3 loop spans 16 amino acids. V was clipped by 1 base and J by 5 bases; unmatched bases: 8. CDR3 residues: CASSLSGTGVYQPQHF. The DNA for the CDR3 is TGTGCCAGCAGTTTATCCGGCACAGGGGTCTATCAGCCCCAGCATTTT.

V and J are TRBV6-5 and TRBJ1-1; 9 nucleotides align to TRBD1. The CDR3 runs 13 residues. Germline values: CDR1 MNHEY, CDR2 SVGAGI. Trimming cost V 11 bases and J 5 bases; bases outside gene matches: 9. The CDR3 protein is CACNRGQGTEAFF. CDR3 coding DNA: TGTGCCTGCAACAGGGGGCAAGGTACTGAAGCTTTCTTT.

The rearrangement joins TRBV30 to TRBJ1-3; D possibly corresponds to TRBD1 (5 bases). The germline CDR1 and CDR2 sequences are GTSNPN and SVGIG (reference sequence). CDR3 size: 14 residues. The germline V and J ends were trimmed by 3 bases and 0 bases, with 9 bases remaining between them. The CDR3 loop is CAWSTDISGNTIYF. The CDR3 coding sequence is TGTGCCTGGAGCACGGACATCTCTGGAAACACCATATATTTT.

This chain uses TRBV19 with TRBJ1-1, with D uncertain. The CDR3 sequence is 11 residues long. The V and J ends lost 8 bases and 1 base respectively, with 5 bases between them. From germline, CDR1 is LNHDA and CDR2 SQIVND (reference sequence). Here the CDR3 reads CASSWNTEAFF. The CDR3 DNA reads TGTGCCAGTTCCTGGAACACTGAAGCTTTCTTT.

J is TRBJ2-7 and V is TRBV7-6; 10 bases line up with TRBD1. V lost 6 bases, J lost 6 bases, and 8 bases stayed unmatched. Looked up from germline, CDR1 is SGHVS and CDR2 is FNYEAQ. The CDR3 covers 14 residues. The CDR3 DNA reads TGTGCCAGCAGTAGTAGACAGGGGGCAAGCGAGCAGTACTTC. This encodes CASSSRQGASEQYF.

For the CDR3, the DNA is TGCGCCAGCAGCCAAGATCAGGGGCGGGCATCAGTCACAGATACGCAGTATTTT. This encodes CASSQDQGRASVTDTQYF. This rearrangement joins TRBV4-1 to TRBJ2-3, with D perhaps matching TRBD1 (6 bases). Per the germline V gene, CDR1 is MGHRA and CDR2 is YSYEKL. The CDR3 has 18 amino acids. V was shortened by 0 bases and J by 2 bases, with 18 bases between the two germline ends.

This clone was picked up one time. The gene calls are TRBV7-8 and TRBJ2-1, with D perhaps TRBD2 (5 bases). Germline loops: CDR1 SGHVS, CDR2 FQNEAQ. V lost 7 bases and J lost 4, with 14 bases in between. The length of the CDR3 is 14 residues. In DNA, the CDR3 is TGTGCCAGCACCGGTCCTCGGGGTTACAATGAGCAGTTCTTC. Its protein product is CASTGPRGYNEQFF. Supplemented by reference TRBV7-8 and TRBJ2-1, the full variable domain reads GAGVSQSPRYKVAKRGQDVALRCDPISGHVSLFWYQQALGQGPEFLTYFQNEAQLDKSGLPSDRFFAERPEGSVSTLKIQRTQQEDSAVYLCASTGPRGYNEQFFGPGTRLTVL.

The chain employs TRBV19 and TRBJ1-1; TRBD1 might be the D (6 bases). Germline V gene sequence: CDR1 LNHDA, CDR2 SQIVND (reference sequence). This CDR3 spans 14 amino acids. V was shortened by 5 bases and J by 3 bases, with 13 bases between the two germline ends. As DNA, the CDR3 is TGTGCCAGTAGTTCGCAGGGGAAATACACTGAAGCTTTCTTT. It yields the protein CASSSQGKYTEAFF.

In its sample, this clone was seen once. The V and J genes are TRBV3-1 (or the pseudogene TRBV3-2) and TRBJ2-5; the match to TRBD2 covers 7 bases. CDR1 LGHDT and CDR2 YNNKEL come from the germline V gene (reference sequence). The V segment lost 1 base and the J segment 5 bases; nucleotides outside the gene matches: 4. This CDR3 spans 14 amino acids. CDR3 DNA: TGTGCCAGCAGCCAAGGGGACTACAGGGAGACCCAGTACTTC. Its protein product is CASSQGDYRETQYF.

The chain has TRBV4-1 and TRBJ1-2, with 8 bases aligning to TRBD1. CDR1 is MGHRA, CDR2 YSYEKL, per germline. CDR3 length equals 18 residues. With V trimmed by 0 bases and J by 5 bases, 14 bases remained unmatched. CDR3 region: CASSQDPQGAISGYGYTF. CDR3 coding DNA: TGCGCCAGCAGCCAAGATCCCCAGGGGGCGATCTCCGGTTATGGCTACACCTTC.

The chain links TRBV9 to TRBJ2-1, with a weak D call TRBD2 (5 bases). V was clipped by 4 bases and J by 5 bases, with 10 bases between them. The CDR3 covers 13 residues. The V gene's germline CDR1 is SGDLS and CDR2 YYNGEE. In DNA form, the CDR3 reads TGTGCCAGCAGCCCCGGACTGAACAATGAGCAGTTCTTC. Translated, it gives CASSPGLNNEQFF.

V is TRBV29-1 and J is TRBJ2-3; possible D gene TRBD1, 6 bases. The CDR3 is 17 residues long. The germline V gene encodes CDR1 SQVTM and CDR2 ANQGSEA. Between the trimmed V and J ends, which lost 4 bases and 1 base, there was a span of 21 bases. CDR3 protein: CSVGPIQGSARTDTQYF. The CDR3 DNA sequence: TGCAGCGTTGGACCAATACAGGGAAGTGCCCGCACAGATACGCAGTATTTT.